This is a list of T cell receptor beta chains from one sample in a study of OX40 agonist ivuxolimab in advanced cancers. Profiled with immunoSEQ multiplex PCR; TCRdb holds only in-frame clones, not every one. The sample lists about 15,000 clones, around 62% occurring once. Sample: CD4+ or CD8+ T cells sorted from blood, taken in a trial of the OX40 agonist ivuxolimab. These receptors all come from an adult with an advanced solid tumor such as melanoma, head and neck, liver or kidney cancer. CDR3s include the opening cysteine and the closing phenylalanine or tryptophan.

j_call cdr3_length v_call cdr3_aa
TRBJ2-5 16 TRBV10-1 CASSDRPGLYQETQYF
TRBJ2-7 12 TRBV4-1 CASSGEGPEQYF
TRBJ2-4 18 TRBV4-3 CASSQGLAGGPGQNIQYF
TRBJ1-3 16 TRBV7-9 CASSSTRTGPGNTIYF
TRBJ2-1 15 TRBV4-1 CASSSDRPAYNEQFF
TRBJ2-7 14 TRBV7-3 CASSPGQLTYEQYF
TRBJ2-5 15 TRBV6-5 CASRGQGFFQETQYF
TRBJ2-1 16 TRBV5-1 CASSARDRSSYNEQFF
TRBJ2-3 16 TRBV11-2 CASSSGTSGGKGTQYF
TRBJ2-7 17 TRBV18 CASSHLLEREVSYEQYF
TRBJ2-5 13 TRBV6-5 CASSYGPGETQYF
TRBJ2-5 15 TRBV11-1 CASSTSSGHQETQYF
TRBJ1-1 19 TRBV4-2 CASSQVTGSVGGLGTEAFF
TRBJ2-1 11 TRBV11-2 CASRRGNEQFF
TRBJ2-2 13 TRBV6-5 CASSYLSTGELFF
TRBJ2-1 13 TRBV4-1 CASSLVGDNEQFF
TRBJ2-3 12 TRBV7-9 CASSSTEDTQYF
TRBJ2-1 14 TRBV7-2 CASSLGDYINEQFF
TRBJ1-1 13 TRBV5-4 CASSYASGTEAFF
TRBJ1-4 15 TRBV6-5 CASSWGPPTNEKLFF
TRBJ2-1 15 TRBV7-6 CASTSRDGRYNEQFF
TRBJ2-7 12 TRBV6-1 CASRGPAYEQYF
TRBJ1-5 16 TRBV4-1 CASSQDAGAKNQPQHF
TRBJ2-7 14 TRBV27 CASSWAGGYYEQYF
TRBJ2-1 14 TRBV4-1 CASSLDRGMYEQFF
TRBJ1-4 14 TRBV2 CASRRDTAEEKLFF
TRBJ1-2 16 TRBV28 CASSLDVAVLFYGYTF
TRBJ2-6 16 TRBV23-1 CASSPATRGGANVLTF
TRBJ2-3 14 TRBV7-3 CASSVGVGTDTQYF
TRBJ1-6 12 TRBV6-1 CASRTGFSPLHF
TRBJ2-2 13 TRBV4-1 CASSHRYAGELFF
TRBJ2-1 14 TRBV28 CASSPRTSYNEQFF
TRBJ2-7 12 TRBV7-8 CASSLLRSEQYF
TRBJ1-1 13 TRBV5-4 CASSDGAYTEAFF
TRBJ2-5 14 TRBV6-5 CASSETSNQETQYF
TRBJ1-1 12 TRBV5-5 CASSLEGWKAFF
TRBJ2-3 15 TRBV7-2 CASSSTPLASDTQYF
TRBJ2-7 12 TRBV2 CASWTDSYEQYF
TRBJ2-7 12 TRBV5-8 CASSFGRGEQYF
TRBJ1-5 15 TRBV19 CASSIGPYSNQPQHF
TRBJ2-1 17 TRBV7-6 CASSLGPGAGLNNEQFF